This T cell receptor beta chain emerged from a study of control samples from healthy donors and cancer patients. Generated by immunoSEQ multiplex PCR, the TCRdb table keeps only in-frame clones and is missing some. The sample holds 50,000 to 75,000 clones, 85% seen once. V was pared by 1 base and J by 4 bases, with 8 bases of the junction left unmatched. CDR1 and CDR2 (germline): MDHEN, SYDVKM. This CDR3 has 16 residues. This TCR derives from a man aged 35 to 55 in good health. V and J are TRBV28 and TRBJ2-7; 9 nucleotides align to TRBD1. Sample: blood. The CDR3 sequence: CASSLYGQGSRYEQYF. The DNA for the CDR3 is TGTGCCAGCAGTTTATACGGACAGGGGAGTAGATACGAGCAGTACTTC.